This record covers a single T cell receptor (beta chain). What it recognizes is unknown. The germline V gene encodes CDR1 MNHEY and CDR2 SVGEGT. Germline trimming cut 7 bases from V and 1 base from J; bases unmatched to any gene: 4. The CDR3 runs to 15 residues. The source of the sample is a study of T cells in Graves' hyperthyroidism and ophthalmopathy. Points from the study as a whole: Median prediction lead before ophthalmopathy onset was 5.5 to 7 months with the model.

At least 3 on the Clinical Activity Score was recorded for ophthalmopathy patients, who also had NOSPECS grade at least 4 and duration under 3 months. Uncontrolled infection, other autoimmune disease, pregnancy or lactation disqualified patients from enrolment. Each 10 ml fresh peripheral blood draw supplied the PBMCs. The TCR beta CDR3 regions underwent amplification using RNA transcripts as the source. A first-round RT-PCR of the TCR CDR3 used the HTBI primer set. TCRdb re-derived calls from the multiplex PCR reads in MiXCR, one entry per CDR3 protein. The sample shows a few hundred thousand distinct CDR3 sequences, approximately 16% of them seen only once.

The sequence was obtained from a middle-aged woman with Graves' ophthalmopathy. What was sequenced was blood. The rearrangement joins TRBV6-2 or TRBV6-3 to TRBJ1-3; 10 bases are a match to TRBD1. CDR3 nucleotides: TGTGCCAGCAAGGGGACAGGGGCTTCTGGAAACACCATATATTTT. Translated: CASKGTGASGNTIYF.